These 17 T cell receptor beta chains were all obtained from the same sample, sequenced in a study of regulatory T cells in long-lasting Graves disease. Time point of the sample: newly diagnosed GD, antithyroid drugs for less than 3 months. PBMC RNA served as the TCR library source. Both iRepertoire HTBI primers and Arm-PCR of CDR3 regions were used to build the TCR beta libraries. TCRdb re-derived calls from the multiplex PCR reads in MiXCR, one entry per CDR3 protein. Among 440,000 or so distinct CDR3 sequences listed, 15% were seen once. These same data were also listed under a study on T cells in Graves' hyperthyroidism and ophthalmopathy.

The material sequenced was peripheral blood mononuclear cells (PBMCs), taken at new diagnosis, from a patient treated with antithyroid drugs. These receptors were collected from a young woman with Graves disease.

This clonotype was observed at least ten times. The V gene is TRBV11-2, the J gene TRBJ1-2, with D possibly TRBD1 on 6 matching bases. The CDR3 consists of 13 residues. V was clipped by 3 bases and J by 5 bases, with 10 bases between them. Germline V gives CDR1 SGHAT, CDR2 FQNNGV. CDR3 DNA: TGTGCCAGCAGCTTGGCAGGGGTATATGGCTACACCTTC. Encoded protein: CASSLAGVYGYTF.

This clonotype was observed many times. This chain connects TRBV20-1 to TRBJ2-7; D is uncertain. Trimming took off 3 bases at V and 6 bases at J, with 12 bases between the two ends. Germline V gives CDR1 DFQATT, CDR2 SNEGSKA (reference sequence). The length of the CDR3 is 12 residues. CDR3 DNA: TGCAGTGCTAGGAAAGGCTCTGGCGAGCAGTACTTC. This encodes CSARKGSGEQYF.

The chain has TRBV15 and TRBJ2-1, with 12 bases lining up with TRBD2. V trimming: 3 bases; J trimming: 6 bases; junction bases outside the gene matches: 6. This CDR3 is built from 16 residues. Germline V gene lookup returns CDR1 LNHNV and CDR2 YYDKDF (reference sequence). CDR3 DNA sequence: TGTGCCACCAGCAGTCGACTAGCGGGAGTAGTCAATGAGCAGTTCTTC. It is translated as CATSSRLAGVVNEQFF.

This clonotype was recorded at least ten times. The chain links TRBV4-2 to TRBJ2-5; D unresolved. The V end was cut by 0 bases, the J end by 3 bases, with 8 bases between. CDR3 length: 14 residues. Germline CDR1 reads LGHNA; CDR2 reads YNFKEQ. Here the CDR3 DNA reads TGTGCCAGCAGCCAAGAAACCGGAGAAGAGACCCAGTACTTC. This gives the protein CASSQETGEETQYF.

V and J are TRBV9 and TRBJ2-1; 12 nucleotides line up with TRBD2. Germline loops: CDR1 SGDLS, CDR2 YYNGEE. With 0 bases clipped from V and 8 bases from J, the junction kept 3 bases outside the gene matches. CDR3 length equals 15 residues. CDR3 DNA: TGTGCCAGCAGCGTAGATCTAGCGGGAGGGTATGAGCAGTTCTTC. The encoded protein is CASSVDLAGGYEQFF.

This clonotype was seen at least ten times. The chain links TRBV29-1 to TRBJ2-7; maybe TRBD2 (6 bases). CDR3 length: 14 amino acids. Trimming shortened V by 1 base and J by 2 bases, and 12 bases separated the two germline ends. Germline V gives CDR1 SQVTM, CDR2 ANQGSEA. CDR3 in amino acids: CSVEGGDPAYEQYF. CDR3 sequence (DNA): TGCAGCGTTGAAGGCGGGGACCCAGCCTACGAGCAGTACTTC.

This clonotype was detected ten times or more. The CDR3 here is CASSSGTGGNTIYF. Here the CDR3 DNA reads TGCGCCAGCAGCTCGGGGACAGGCGGAAACACCATATATTTT. The J gene is TRBJ1-3, the V gene TRBV5-1; TRBD1 matches 8 bases. This CDR3 has 14 residues. V lost 3 bases to trimming and J lost 4 bases; unmatched junction nucleotides: 3. Germline values: CDR1 SGHRS, CDR2 YFSETQ.

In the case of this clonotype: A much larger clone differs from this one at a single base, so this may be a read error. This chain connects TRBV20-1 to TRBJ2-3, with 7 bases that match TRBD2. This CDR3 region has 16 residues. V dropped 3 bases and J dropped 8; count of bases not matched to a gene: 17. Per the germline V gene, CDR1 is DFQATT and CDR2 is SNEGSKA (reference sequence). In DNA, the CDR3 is TGCAGTGCTAGCCCCCCGCGGGCGGGAGAAGGGTGTACGCAGTATTTT. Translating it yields CSASPPRAGEGCTQYF.

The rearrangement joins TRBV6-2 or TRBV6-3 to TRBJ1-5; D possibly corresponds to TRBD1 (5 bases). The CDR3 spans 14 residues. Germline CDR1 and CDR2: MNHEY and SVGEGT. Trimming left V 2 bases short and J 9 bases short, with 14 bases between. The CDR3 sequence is CASSYRDGLGPQHF. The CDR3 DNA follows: TGTGCCAGCAGTTACCGGGACGGCTTAGGGCCCCAGCATTTT.

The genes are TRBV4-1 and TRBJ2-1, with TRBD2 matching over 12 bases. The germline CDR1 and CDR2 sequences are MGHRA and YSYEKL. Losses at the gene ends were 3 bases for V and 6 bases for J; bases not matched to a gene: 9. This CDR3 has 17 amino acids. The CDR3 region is CASSHPHPGLAGNEQFF. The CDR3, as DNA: TGCGCCAGCAGCCACCCCCATCCGGGACTAGCGGGCAATGAGCAGTTCTTC.

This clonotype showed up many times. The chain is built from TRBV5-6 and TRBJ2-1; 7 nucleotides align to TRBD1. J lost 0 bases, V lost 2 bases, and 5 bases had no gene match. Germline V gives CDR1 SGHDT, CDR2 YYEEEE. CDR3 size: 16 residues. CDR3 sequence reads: CASSFATGDSYNEQFF. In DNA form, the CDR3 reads TGTGCCAGCAGCTTTGCTACAGGGGACTCCTACAATGAGCAGTTCTTC.

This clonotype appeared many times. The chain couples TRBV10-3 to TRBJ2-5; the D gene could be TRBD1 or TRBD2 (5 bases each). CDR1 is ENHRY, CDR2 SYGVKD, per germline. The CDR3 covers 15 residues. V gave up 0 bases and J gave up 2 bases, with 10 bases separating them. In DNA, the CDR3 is TGTGCCATCAGTGAGTCGAGGGGTAGGCAAGAGACCCAGTACTTC. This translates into CAISESRGRQETQYF.

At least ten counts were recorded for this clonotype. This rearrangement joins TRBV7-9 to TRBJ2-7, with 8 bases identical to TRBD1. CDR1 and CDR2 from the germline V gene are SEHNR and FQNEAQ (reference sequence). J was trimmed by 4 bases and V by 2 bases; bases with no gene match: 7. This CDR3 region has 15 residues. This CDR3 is CASSLPGQALYEQYF. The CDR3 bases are TGTGCCAGCAGCTTACCGGGACAGGCATTATACGAGCAGTACTTC.

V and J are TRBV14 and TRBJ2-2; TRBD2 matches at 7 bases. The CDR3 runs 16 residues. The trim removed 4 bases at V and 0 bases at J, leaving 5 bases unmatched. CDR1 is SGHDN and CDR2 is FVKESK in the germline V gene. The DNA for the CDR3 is TGTGCCAGCAGCCGCCTACTAGCGCCGAACACCGGGGAGCTGTTTTTT. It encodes CASSRLLAPNTGELFF.

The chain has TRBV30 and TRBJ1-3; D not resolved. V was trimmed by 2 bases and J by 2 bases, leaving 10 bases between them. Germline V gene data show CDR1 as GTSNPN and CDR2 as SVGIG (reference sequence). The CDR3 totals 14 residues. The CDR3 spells CAWSKSSTGNTIYF. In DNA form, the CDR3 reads TGTGCCTGGAGTAAGAGTTCCACTGGAAACACCATATATTTT.

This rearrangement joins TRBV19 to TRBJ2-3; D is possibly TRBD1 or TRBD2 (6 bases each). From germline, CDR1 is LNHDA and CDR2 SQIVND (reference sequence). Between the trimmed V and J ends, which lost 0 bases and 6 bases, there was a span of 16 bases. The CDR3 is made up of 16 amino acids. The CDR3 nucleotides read TGTGCCAGTAGTATAGAGAGGACGGGGGCGGTGGATACGCAGTATTTT. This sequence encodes CASSIERTGAVDTQYF.

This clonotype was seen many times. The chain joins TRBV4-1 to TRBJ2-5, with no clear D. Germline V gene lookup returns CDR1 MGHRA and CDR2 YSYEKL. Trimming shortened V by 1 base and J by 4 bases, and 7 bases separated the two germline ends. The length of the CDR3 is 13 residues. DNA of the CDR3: TGCGCCAGCAGCCAAGGACTTCTAGAGACCCAGTACTTC. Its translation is CASSQGLLETQYF.